These 18 T cell receptor beta chains were sequenced from one sample in a study of CD8+ T cells in alopecia areata. RNA extraction was followed by reverse transcription into cDNA, which acted as the sequencing template. The assay was immunoSEQ multiplex PCR, and TCRdb's table has in-frame clones only and misses some. The repertoire holds about 180,000 clones, with over 55% as singletons. The source was CD4+ T cells sorted from blood, collected at week 0. Receptors were obtained from a human donor with alopecia areata.

This clone has a handful of counts. This sample includes further DNA sequences coding for the same CDR3. This chain connects TRBV5-1 to TRBJ2-3, with D possibly TRBD2 on 5 matching bases. CDR1 is SGHRS, CDR2 YFSETQ, per germline. This CDR3 region has 15 residues. V shed 1 base and J shed 0 bases, with 9 bases lying between them. The CDR3 coding sequence is TGCGCCAGCAGCTTGAGAGGACTTAGCACAGATACGCAGTATTTT. Translated, it gives CASSLRGLSTDTQYF.

The V and J genes are TRBV11-2 and TRBJ2-3; unclear D gene. The ends were cut back, 1 base at V and 1 base at J, with 3 bases in the middle. The CDR3 covers 13 residues. Per germline, CDR1 SGHAT and CDR2 FQNNGV. CDR3 region: CASSLGRTDTQYF. The CDR3 region has the DNA TGTGCCAGCAGCTTAGGCCGCACAGATACGCAGTATTTT.

V is TRBV30 and J is TRBJ2-6; D perhaps matches TRBD1 (5 bases). The CDR3 runs to 19 residues. Germline loops: CDR1 GTSNPN, CDR2 SVGIG (reference sequence). V lost 5 bases, J lost 0 bases, and 23 bases lay in between. In DNA form, the CDR3 reads TGTGCCTGGGGACCCAGGGTAGAGGTTCGCTTCTCTGGGGCCAACGTCCTGACTTTC. Protein product: CAWGPRVEVRFSGANVLTF.

This clone showed up just once. The rearrangement joins TRBV19 to TRBJ1-1; D remains ambiguous. The CDR3 runs to 13 residues. V lost 0 bases and J 7 bases, leaving 9 bases between the germline ends. Germline CDR1 LNHDA, CDR2 SQIVND (reference sequence). The CDR3 loop is CASSIDRNGEAFF. Written as DNA, the CDR3 is TGTGCCAGTAGTATAGATCGTAACGGTGAAGCTTTCTTT.

The rearrangement uses TRBV27 and TRBJ1-6; no clear D gene. This CDR3 spans 14 amino acids. V shed 5 bases and J shed 13 bases, with 18 bases lying between them. Per the germline V gene, CDR1 is MNHEY and CDR2 is SMNVEV (reference sequence). The CDR3 DNA reads TGTGCCAGCAGTCCCCAGGTACCCATTGGCCCCCTCCACTTT. Its translation: CASSPQVPIGPLHF.

The chain links TRBV5-4 to TRBJ2-7, with D perhaps matching TRBD2 (5 bases). The CDR3 is 15 amino acids. Germline V lookup: CDR1 SGHNT, CDR2 YYREEE (reference sequence). The ends were cut back, 3 bases at V and 1 base at J, with 14 bases in the middle. The CDR3 protein is CASSSSRGLSYEQYF. The CDR3 region has the DNA TGTGCCAGCAGCTCATCCCGGGGTCTGTCCTACGAGCAGTACTTC.

The chain combines TRBV2 with TRBJ2-7; TRBD2 might be the D (5 bases). V dropped 7 bases and J dropped 3 bases, with 10 bases sitting between them. The CDR3 is 12 amino acids. Germline V CDR1 and CDR2: SNHLY, FYNNEI. CDR3 coding DNA: TGTGCCAGCAACCGGGATAACTACGAGCAGTACTTC. It specifies CASNRDNYEQYF.

This chain connects TRBV13 to TRBJ2-5; D unclear. Trimming pared 5 bases from V and 7 bases from J, leaving 11 bases between. In germline, CDR1 is PRHDT, CDR2 FYEKMQ (reference sequence). The CDR3 consists of 12 residues. Here the CDR3 DNA reads TGTGCCAGCAGCCTCGCAAGAGGGACCCAGTACTTC. Amino acids: CASSLARGTQYF.

The CDR3 here is CASSVLELGSSYEQYF. The CDR3 nucleotides are TGTGCCAGCAGCGTCCTTGAACTTGGAAGCTCCTACGAGCAGTACTTC. The chain has TRBV9 and TRBJ2-7, with D uncertain. Looked up from germline, CDR1 is SGDLS and CDR2 is YYNGEE. The CDR3 has 16 residues. Trimming pared 2 bases from V and 0 bases from J, leaving 15 bases between.

V and J are TRBV18 and TRBJ1-1; D possibly corresponds to TRBD1 (6 bases). The CDR3 extends over 13 amino acids. Trimming pared 6 bases from V and 4 bases from J, leaving 12 bases between. Germline-derived CDR1 and CDR2 are KGHSH and LQKENI. DNA of the CDR3: TGTGCCAGCTCCTACGGACAGTTCACTGAAGCTTTCTTT. Its translation: CASSYGQFTEAFF. The entire variable domain, with the rest obtained from reference TRBV18 and TRBJ1-1, is as follows: NAGVMQNPRHLVRRRGQEARLRCSPMKGHSHVYWYRQLPEEGLKFMVYLQKENIIDESGMPKERFSAEFPKEGPSILRIQQVVRGDSAAYFCASSYGQFTEAFFGQGTRLTVV.

The V gene is TRBV2, the J gene TRBJ1-1; perhaps TRBD1 as D (5 bases). V was cut by 6 bases and J by 4 bases, with 9 bases left in between. CDR3 length: 12 amino acids. Germline V lookup: CDR1 SNHLY, CDR2 FYNNEI. CDR3 protein: CASSPGGTEAFF. In DNA, the CDR3 is TGTGCCAGCAGCCCGGGGGGCACTGAAGCTTTCTTT.

The CDR3 region is CAIGQESSYEQYF. Written as DNA, the CDR3 is TGTGCCATAGGACAGGAAAGCTCCTACGAGCAGTACTTC. The rearrangement uses TRBV10-3 and TRBJ2-7; 7 nucleotides line up with TRBD1. Germline lookup yields CDR1 ENHRY and CDR2 SYGVKD. Trimming cost V 9 bases and J 0 bases; bases outside gene matches: 5. The CDR3 extends over 13 amino acids.

The V and J genes are TRBV14 and TRBJ2-6; D remains ambiguous. CDR3 length: 13 amino acids. With 9 bases removed from V and 0 bases from J, the gap between germline ends came to 6 bases. Germline CDR1 is SGHDN and CDR2 is FVKESK. The DNA of the CDR3 is TGTGCCAGAGGTATCTCTGGGGCCAACGTCCTGACTTTC. Its translation: CARGISGANVLTF. Looking up the rest from reference TRBV14 and TRBJ2-6 gives the full variable domain: EAGVTQFPSHSVIEKGQTVTLRCDPISGHDNLYWYRRVMGKEIKFLLHFVKESKQDESGMPNNRFLAERTGGTYSTLKVQPAELEDSGVYFCARGISGANVLTFGAGSRLTVL.

The chain couples TRBV10-3 to TRBJ2-1; tentatively, D is TRBD2 (6 bases). The CDR3 runs 13 residues. V lost 11 bases and J 0 bases, leaving 11 bases between the germline ends. Germline CDR1 and CDR2: ENHRY and SYGVKD. The DNA for the CDR3 is TGTGCCTTGGGGGACTCCTCCTACAATGAGCAGTTCTTC. Translating it yields CALGDSSYNEQFF.

This chain connects TRBV30 to TRBJ1-1; D gene unclear. The V end lost 7 bases, the J end lost 2 bases, and 8 bases lay between the germline ends. The germline gives CDR1 GTSNPN, CDR2 SVGIG (reference sequence). CDR3 length: 11 residues. Here the CDR3 DNA reads TGTGCCTACCTATCAAACACTGAAGCTTTCTTT. It is translated as CAYLSNTEAFF.

This clone was seen a handful of times. The gene calls are TRBV20-1 and TRBJ1-2; D uncertain. Looked up from germline, CDR1 is DFQATT and CDR2 is SNEGSKA (reference sequence). Trimming cost V 3 bases and J 6 bases, with 8 bases left between them. This CDR3 is built from 11 residues. The CDR3 DNA sequence: TGCAGTGCTAGTTCAGACCATGGCTACACCTTC. Protein sequence: CSASSDHGYTF.

Regarding this clone: Other DNA variants within this sample encode the same CDR3. The chain uses TRBV30 and TRBJ1-5; 9 nucleotides match TRBD1. The CDR3 has 14 residues. The junction had 4 bases not matched to a gene; V was cut back by 2 bases and J by 5 bases. From germline, CDR1 is GTSNPN and CDR2 SVGIG (reference sequence). The CDR3 sequence: CAWSPGQGDQPQHF. In DNA, the CDR3 is TGTGCCTGGAGTCCGGGACAGGGTGATCAGCCCCAGCATTTT.

This rearrangement joins TRBV30 to TRBJ1-2, with 7 bases that match TRBD1. The J segment lost 3 bases and the V segment lost 3 bases, leaving 10 bases of the junction unmatched. Per germline, CDR1 GTSNPN and CDR2 SVGIG (reference sequence). This CDR3 has 15 amino acids. The CDR3 region is CAWRLGQRNYYGYTF. Written as DNA, the CDR3 is TGTGCCTGGAGGCTGGGACAGCGGAATTACTATGGCTACACCTTC.